The clone carrying this T cell receptor beta chain was counted between two and nine times. Its target is unknown. CDR3 length: 14 amino acids. Per germline, CDR1 SSHAT and CDR2 FNYEAQ (reference sequence). The germline V and J ends were trimmed by 4 bases and 3 bases, with 13 bases remaining between them. Primed by a sample-barcoded 5' primer and a J-beta primer mix, a second PCR proceeded for about 6 to 11 cycles. MiXCR, run by TCRdb on the 5' RACE reads, gives a single entry per CDR3 protein. Among some 710,000 distinct CDR3 sequences listed, about 42% were seen once. The entry originates in a study of blood T cells in healthy people across ages. Study results and caveats: Estimated diversity, derived from one million T cells, was regarded as an underestimate.

The gene calls are TRBV7-7 and TRBJ2-7; the D is unclear. Sequencing input: blood. The clonotype comes from an older man in good health. The CDR3 sequence is CASSSSLDLYEQYF. In DNA, the CDR3 is TGTGCCAGCAGCTCCTCCTTGGACCTCTACGAGCAGTACTTC.